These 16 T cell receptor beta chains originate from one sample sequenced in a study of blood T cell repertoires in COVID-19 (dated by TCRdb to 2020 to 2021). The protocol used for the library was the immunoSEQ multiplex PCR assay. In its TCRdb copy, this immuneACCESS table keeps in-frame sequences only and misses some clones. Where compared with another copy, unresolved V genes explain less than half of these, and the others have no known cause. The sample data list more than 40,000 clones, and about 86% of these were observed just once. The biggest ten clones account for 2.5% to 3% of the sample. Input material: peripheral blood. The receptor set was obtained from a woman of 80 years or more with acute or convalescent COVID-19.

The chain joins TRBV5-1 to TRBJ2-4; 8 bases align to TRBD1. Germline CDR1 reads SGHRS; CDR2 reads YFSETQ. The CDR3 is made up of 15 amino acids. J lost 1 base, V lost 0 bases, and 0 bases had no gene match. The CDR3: CASSLGQGAKNIQYF. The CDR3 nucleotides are TGCGCCAGCAGCTTGGGACAGGGGGCCAAAAACATTCAGTACTTC.

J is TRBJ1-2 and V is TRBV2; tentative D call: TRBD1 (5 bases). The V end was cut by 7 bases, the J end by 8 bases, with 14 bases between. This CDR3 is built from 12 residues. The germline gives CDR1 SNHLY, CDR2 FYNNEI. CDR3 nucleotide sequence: TGTGCCAGCACCCAAGACAGTAGCGGCTACACCTTC. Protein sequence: CASTQDSSGYTF.

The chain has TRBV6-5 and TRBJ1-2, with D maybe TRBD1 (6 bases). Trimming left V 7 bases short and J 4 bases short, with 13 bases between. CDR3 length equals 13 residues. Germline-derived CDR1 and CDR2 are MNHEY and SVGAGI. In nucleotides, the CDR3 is TGTGCCAGCACCCAGGGGAATATCTATGGCTACACCTTC. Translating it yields CASTQGNIYGYTF.

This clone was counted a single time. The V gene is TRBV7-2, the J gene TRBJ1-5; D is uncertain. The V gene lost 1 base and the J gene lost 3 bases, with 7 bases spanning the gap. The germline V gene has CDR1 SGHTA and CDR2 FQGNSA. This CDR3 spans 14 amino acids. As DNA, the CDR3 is TGTGCCAGCAGCTTAGGGCAGTTCAATCAGCCCCAGCATTTT. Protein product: CASSLGQFNQPQHF.

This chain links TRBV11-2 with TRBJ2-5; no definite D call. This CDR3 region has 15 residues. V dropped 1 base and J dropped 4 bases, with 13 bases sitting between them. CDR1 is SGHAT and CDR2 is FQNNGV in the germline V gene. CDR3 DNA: TGTGCCAGCAGCTTAGTAGGCAGTACGGGAGAGACCCAGTACTTC. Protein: CASSLVGSTGETQYF.

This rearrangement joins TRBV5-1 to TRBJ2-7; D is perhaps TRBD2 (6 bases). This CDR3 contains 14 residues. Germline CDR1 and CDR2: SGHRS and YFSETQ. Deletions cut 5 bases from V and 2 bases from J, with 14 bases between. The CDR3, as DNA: TGCGCCAGCAGTCCTGCGGGGCGAGCCTACGAGCAGTACTTC. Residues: CASSPAGRAYEQYF.

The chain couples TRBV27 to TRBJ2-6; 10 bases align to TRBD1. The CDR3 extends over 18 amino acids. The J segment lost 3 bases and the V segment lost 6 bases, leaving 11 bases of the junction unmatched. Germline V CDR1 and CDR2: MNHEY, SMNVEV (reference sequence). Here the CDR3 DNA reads TGTGCCAGCAGCCAAAGGGGACAGGGGAGGAGTGGGGCCAACGTCCTGACTTTC. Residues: CASSQRGQGRSGANVLTF.

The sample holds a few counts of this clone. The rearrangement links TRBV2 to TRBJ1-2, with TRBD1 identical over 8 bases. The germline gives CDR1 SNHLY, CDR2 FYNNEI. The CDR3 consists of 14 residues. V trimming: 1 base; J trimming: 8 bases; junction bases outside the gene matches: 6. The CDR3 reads CASSEVEQGDGYTF. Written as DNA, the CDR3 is TGTGCCAGCAGTGAAGTCGAACAGGGGGACGGCTACACCTTC.

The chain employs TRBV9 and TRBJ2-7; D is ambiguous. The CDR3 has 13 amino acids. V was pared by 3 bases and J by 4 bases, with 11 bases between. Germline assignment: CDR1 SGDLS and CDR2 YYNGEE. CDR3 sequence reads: CASSAHPEYEQYF. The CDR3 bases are TGTGCCAGCAGCGCCCACCCAGAATACGAGCAGTACTTC. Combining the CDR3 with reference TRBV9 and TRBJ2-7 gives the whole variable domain DSGVTQTPKHLITATGQRVTLRCSPRSGDLSVYWYQQSLDQGLQFLIQYYNGEERAKGNILERFSAQQFPDLHSELNLSSLELGDSALYFCASSAHPEYEQYFGPGTRLTVT.

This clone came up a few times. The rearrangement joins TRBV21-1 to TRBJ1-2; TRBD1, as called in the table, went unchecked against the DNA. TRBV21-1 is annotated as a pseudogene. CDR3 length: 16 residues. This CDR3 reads CASSKPDRGRIYGYTF. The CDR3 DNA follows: TGTGCCAGCAGCAAACCGGACAGGGGGCGTATTTATGGCTACACCTTC.

CDR3 sequence reads: CASSSSSLGGETQYF. For the CDR3, the DNA is TGTGCCAGCAGCTCGTCTTCACTGGGAGGGGAGACCCAGTACTTC. The chain recombines TRBV13 with TRBJ2-5; 7 bases align to TRBD2. The CDR3 covers 15 residues. The V gene's germline CDR1 is PRHDT and CDR2 FYEKMQ (reference sequence). Trimming removed 4 bases from V and 5 bases from J; junction bases left unmatched: 10.

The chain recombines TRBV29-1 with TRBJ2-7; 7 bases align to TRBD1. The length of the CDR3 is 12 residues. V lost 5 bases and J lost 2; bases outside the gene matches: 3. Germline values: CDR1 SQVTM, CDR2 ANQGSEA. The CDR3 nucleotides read TGCAGCGTTTTGACAGGGCCCTACGAGCAGTACTTC. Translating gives CSVLTGPYEQYF.

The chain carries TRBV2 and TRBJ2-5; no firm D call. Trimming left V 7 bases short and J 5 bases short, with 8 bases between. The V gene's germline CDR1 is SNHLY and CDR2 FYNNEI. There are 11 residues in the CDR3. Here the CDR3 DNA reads TGTGCCAGCAACGTAGTGGAGACCCAGTACTTC. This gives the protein CASNVVETQYF.

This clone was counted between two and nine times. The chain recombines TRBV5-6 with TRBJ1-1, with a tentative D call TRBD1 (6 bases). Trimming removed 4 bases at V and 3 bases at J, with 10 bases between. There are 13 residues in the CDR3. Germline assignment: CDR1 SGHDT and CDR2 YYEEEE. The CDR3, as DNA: TGTGCCAGCAGCCGCGGACAGTACACTGAAGCTTTCTTT. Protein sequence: CASSRGQYTEAFF.

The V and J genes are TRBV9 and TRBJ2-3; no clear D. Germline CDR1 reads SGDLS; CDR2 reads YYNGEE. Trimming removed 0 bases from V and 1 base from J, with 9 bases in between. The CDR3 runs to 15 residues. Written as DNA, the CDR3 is TGTGCCAGCAGCGTAGGTCTCCCGGGCACAGATACGCAGTATTTT. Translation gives CASSVGLPGTDTQYF. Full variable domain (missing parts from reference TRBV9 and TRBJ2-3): DSGVTQTPKHLITATGQRVTLRCSPRSGDLSVYWYQQSLDQGLQFLIQYYNGEERAKGNILERFSAQQFPDLHSELNLSSLELGDSALYFCASSVGLPGTDTQYFGPGTRLTVL.

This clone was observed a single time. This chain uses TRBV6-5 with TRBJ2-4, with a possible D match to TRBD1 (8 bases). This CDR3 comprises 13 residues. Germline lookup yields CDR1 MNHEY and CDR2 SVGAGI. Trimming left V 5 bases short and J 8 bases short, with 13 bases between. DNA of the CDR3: TGTGCCAGCAGTAAAACAGGGGGGGACATTCAGTACTTC. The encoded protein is CASSKTGGDIQYF.